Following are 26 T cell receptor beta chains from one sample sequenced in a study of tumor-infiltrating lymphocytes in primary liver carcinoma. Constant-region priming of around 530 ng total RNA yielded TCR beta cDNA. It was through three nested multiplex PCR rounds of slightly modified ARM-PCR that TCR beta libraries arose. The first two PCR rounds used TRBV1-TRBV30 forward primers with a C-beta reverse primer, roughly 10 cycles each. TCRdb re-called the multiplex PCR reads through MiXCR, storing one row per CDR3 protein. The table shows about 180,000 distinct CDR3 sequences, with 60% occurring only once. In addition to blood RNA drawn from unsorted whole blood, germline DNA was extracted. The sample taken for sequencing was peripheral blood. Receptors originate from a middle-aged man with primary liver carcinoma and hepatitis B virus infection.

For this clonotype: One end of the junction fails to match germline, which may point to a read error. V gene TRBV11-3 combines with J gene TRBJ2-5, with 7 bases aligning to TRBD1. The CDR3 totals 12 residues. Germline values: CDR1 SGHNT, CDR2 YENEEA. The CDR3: CPSSQGQETQYF. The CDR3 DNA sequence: TGTCCCAGTTCACAGGGGCAAGAGACTCAGTACTTC.

In DNA, the CDR3 is TGTGCCATCACTGGGTCCGCGGATACGCAGTATTTT. It encodes CAITGSADTQYF. The V gene is TRBV10-3, the J gene TRBJ2-3; D gene unclear. With 7 bases removed from V and 6 bases from J, the gap between germline ends came to 11 bases. Germline V gene sequence: CDR1 ENHRY, CDR2 SYGVKD. This CDR3 has 12 residues.

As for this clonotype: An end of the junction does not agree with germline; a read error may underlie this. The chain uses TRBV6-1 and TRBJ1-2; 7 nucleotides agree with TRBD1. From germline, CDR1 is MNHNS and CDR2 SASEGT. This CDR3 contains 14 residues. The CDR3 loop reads CASSEGGTGDGHTF. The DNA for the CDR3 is TGTGCCAGCAGTGAAGGCGGAACAGGGGATGGCCACACCTTC.

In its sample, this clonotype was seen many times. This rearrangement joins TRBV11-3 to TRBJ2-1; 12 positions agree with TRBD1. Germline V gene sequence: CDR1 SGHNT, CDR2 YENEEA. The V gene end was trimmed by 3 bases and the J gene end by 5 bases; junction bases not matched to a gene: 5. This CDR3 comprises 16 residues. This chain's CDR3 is CASSFEGQGADNEQFF. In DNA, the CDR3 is TGTGCCAGCAGCTTTGAGGGACAGGGGGCAGACAATGAGCAGTTCTTC. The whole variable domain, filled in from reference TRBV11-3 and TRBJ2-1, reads EAGVVQSPRYKIIEKKQPVAFWCNPISGHNTLYWYLQNLGQGPELLIRYENEEAVDDSQLPKDRFSAERLKGVDSTLKIQPAELGDSAVYLCASSFEGQGADNEQFFGPGTRLTVL.

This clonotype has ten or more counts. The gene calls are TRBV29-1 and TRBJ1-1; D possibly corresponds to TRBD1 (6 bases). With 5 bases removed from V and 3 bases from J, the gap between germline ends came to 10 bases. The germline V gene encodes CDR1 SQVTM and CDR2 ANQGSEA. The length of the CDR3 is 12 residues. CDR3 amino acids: CSVTDSYTEAFF. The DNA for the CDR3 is TGCAGCGTTACGGACAGCTACACTGAAGCTTTCTTT.

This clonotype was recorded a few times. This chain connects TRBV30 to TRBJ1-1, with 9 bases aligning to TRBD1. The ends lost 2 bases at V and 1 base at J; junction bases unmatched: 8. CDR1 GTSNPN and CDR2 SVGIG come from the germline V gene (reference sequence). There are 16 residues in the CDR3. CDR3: CAWSPKSGQGNTEAFF. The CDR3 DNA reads TGTGCCTGGAGTCCTAAATCGGGACAGGGGAACACTGAAGCTTTCTTT.

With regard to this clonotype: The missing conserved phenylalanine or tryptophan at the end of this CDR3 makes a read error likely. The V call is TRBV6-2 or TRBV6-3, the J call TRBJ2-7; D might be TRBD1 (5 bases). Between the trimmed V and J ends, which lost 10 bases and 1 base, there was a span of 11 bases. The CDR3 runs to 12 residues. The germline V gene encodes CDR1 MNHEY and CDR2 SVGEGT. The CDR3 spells CATRQLSYEQYL. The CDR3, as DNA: TGTGCCACCCGACAGTTGTCCTACGAGCAGTACTTA.

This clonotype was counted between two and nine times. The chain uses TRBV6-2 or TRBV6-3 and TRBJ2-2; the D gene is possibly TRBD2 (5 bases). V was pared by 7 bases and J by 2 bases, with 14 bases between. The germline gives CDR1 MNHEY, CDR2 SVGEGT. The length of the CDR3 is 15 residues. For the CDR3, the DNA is TGTGCCAGCAAGGCAATAGCGAGTAACACCGGGGAGCTGTTTTTT. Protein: CASKAIASNTGELFF.

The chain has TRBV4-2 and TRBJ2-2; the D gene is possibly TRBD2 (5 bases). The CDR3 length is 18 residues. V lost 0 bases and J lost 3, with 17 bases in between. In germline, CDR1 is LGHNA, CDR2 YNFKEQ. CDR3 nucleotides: TGTGCCAGCAGCCAAGATAGGGTGGACGGGGTCTACACCGGGGAGCTGTTTTTT. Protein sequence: CASSQDRVDGVYTGELFF.

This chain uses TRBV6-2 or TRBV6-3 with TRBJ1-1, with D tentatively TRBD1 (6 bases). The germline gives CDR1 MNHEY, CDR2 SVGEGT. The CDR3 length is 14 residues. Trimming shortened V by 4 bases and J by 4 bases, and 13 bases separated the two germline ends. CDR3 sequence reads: CASSSTGLFTEAFF. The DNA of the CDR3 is TGTGCCAGCAGTTCCACAGGGCTCTTCACTGAAGCTTTCTTT.

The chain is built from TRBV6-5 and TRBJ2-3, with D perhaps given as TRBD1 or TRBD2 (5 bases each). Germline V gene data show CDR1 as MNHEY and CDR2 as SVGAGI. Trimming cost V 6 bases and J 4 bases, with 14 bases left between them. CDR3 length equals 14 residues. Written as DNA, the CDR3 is TGTGCCAGCAGGGGGGTGCAGGGACCAGATACGCAGTATTTT. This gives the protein CASRGVQGPDTQYF.

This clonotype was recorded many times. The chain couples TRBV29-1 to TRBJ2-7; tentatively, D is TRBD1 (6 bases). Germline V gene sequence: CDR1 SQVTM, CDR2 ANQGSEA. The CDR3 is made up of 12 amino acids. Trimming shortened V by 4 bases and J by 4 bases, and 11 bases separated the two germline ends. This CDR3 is CSVGTAFYEQYF. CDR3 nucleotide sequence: TGCAGCGTTGGGACAGCCTTTTACGAGCAGTACTTC.

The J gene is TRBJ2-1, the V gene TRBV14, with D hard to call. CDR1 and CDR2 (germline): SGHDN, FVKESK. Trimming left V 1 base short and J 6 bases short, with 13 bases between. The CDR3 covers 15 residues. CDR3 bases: TGTGCCAGCAGCCAAGTTGGCCAGCTATGCAATGAGCAGTTCTTC. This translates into CASSQVGQLCNEQFF.

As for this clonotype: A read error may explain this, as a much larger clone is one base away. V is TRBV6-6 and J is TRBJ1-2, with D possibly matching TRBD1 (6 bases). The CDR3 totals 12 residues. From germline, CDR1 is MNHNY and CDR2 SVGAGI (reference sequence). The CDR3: CTSSPRGYGYTF. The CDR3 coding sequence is TGTACCAGCAGTCCCAGGGGTTATGGCTACACCTTC.

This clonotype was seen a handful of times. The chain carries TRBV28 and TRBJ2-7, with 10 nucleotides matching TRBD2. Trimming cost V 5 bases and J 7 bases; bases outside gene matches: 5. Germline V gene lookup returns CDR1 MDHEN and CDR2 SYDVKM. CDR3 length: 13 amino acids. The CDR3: CASSQAGGREQYF. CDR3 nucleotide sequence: TGTGCCAGCAGTCAAGCGGGAGGGAGAGAGCAGTACTTC. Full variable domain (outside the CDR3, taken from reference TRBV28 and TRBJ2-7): DVKVTQSSRYLVKRTGEKVFLECVQDMDHENMFWYRQDPGLGLRLIYFSYDVKMKEKGDIPEGYSVSREKKERFSLILESASTNQTSMYLCASSQAGGREQYFGPGTRLTVT.

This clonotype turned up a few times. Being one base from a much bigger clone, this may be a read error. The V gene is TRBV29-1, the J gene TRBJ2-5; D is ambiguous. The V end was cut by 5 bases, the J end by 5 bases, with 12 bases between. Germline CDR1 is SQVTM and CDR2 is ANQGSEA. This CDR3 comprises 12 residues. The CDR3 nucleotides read TGCAGCGTTACCGTCGACACGGAGACCCAGTACTTC. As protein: CSVTVDTETQYF.

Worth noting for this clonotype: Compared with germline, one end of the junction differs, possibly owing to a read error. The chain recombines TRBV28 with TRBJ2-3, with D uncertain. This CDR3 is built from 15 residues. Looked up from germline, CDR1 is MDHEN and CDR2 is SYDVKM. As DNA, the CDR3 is TGTGCCAGCACCCCACCGGTGGGCAACACAGATACGCACTATTTT. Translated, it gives CASTPPVGNTDTHYF.

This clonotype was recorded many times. The CDR3 DNA follows: TGTGCCAGCAGCCGGACCCTCAACTATGGCTACACCTTC. It specifies CASSRTLNYGYTF. The V gene is TRBV11-2, the J gene TRBJ1-2, with D unclear. CDR1 is SGHAT, CDR2 FQNNGV, per germline. CDR3 length: 13 residues. The V and J ends lost 5 bases and 2 bases respectively, with 9 bases between them.

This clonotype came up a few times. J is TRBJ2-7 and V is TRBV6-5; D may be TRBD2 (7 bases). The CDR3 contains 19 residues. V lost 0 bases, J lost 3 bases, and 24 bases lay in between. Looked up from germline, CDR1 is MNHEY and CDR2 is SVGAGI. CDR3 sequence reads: CASSYSRKGGRGPSYEQYF. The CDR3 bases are TGTGCCAGCAGTTACTCGAGGAAGGGGGGGCGCGGCCCTAGCTACGAGCAGTACTTC.

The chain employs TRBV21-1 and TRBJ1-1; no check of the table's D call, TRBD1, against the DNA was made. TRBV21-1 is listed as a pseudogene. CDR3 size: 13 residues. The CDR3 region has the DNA TGTGCCAGCAGCAAAAGGGGGAACACTGAAGCTTTCTTT. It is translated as CASSKRGNTEAFF.

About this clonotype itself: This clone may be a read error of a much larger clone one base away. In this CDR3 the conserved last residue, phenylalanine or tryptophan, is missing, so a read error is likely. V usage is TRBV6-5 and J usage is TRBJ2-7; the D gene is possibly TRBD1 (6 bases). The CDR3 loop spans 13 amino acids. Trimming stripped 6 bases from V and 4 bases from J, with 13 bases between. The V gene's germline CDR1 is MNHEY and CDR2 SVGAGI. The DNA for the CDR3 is TGTGCCAGCAGCCAAGGGGGTTCGTACGAGCAGTACTTA. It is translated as CASSQGGSYEQYL.

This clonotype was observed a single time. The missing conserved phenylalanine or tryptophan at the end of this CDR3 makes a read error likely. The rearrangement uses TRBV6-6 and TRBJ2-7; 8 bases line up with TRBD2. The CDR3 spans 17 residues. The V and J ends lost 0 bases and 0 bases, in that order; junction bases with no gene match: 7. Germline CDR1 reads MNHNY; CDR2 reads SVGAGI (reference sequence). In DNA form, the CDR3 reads TGTGCCAGCAGTTACTCGTACTCGGGAGGGGTCTCCTACGAGCAGTACTTA. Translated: CASSYSYSGGVSYEQYL.

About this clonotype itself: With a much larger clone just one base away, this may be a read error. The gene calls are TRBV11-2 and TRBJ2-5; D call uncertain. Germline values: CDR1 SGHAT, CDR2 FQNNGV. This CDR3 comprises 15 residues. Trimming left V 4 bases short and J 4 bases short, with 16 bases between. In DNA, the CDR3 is TGTGCCAGCAGCTACGCGCTCGAGACGACAGAGACCCAGTACTTC. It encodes CASSYALETTETQYF.

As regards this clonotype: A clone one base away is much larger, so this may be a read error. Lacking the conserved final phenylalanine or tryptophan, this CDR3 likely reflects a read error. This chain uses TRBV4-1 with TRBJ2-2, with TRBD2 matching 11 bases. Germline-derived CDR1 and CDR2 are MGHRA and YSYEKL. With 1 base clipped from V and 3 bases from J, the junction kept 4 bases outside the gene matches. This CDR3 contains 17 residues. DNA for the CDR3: TGCGCCAGCAGCCAAGTTAGCGGGAGGGCCGACACCGGGGAGCTGTTTCTT. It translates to CASSQVSGRADTGELFL.

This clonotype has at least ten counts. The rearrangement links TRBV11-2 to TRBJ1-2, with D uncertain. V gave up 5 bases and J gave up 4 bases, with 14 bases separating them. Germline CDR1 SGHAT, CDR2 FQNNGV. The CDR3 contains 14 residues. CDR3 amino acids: CASSPQPGSYGYTF. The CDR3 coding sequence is TGTGCCAGCAGCCCCCAGCCGGGGAGCTATGGCTACACCTTC.

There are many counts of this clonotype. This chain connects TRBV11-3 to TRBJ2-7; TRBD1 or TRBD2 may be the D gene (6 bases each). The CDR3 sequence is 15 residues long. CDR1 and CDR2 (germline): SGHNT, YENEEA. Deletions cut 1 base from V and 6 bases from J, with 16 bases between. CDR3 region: CASSLGWGAPSEQYF. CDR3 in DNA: TGTGCCAGCAGCTTAGGATGGGGGGCCCCGAGCGAGCAGTACTTC.